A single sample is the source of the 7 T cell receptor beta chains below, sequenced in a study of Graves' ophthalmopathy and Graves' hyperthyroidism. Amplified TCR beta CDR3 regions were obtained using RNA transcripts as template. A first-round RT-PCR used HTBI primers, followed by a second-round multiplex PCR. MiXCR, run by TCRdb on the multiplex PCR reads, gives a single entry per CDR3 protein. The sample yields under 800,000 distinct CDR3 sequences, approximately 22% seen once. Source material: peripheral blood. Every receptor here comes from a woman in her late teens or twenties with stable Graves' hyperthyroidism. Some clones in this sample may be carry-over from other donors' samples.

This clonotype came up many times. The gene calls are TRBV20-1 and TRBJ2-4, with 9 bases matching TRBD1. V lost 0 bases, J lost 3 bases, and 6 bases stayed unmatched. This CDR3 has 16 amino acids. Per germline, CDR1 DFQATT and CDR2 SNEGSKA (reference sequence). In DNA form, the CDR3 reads TGCAGTGCTAGAGAACACAGGGGGCTGGGCAAAAACATTCAGTACTTC. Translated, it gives CSAREHRGLGKNIQYF.

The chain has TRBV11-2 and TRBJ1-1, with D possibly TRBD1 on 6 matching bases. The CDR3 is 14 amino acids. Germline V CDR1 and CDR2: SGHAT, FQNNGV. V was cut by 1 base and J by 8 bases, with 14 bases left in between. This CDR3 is CASSLGGWGGEAFF. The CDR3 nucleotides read TGTGCCAGCAGCTTAGGCGGGTGGGGGGGCGAAGCTTTCTTT.

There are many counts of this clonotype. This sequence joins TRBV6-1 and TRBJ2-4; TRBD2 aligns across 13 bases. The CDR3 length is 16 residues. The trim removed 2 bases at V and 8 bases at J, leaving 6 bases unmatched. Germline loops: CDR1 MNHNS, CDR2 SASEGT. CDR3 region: CASSESLAGGSHIQYF. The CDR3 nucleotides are TGTGCCAGCAGTGAATCACTAGCGGGGGGGTCGCACATTCAGTACTTC.

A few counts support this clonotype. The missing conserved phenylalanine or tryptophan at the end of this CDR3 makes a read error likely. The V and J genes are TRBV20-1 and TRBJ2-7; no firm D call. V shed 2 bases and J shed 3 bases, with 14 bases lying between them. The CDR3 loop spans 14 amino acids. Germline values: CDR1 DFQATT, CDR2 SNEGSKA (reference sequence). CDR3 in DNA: TGCAGTGCTAGACCCCTAGTGAACGACTACGAGCAGTACTAC. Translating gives CSARPLVNDYEQYY.

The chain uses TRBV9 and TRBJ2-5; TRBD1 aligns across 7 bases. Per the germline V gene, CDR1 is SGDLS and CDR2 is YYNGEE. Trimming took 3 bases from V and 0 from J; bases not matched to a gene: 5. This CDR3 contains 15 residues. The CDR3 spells CASSAPRGNQETQYF. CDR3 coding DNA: TGTGCCAGCAGCGCCCCCAGGGGGAACCAAGAGACCCAGTACTTC.

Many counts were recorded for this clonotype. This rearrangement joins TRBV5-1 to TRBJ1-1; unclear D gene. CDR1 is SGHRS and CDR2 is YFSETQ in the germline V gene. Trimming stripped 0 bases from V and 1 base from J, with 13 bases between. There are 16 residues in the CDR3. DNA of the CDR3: TGCGCCAGCAGCTTGGCGTCGCGGACGGGGAACACTGAAGCTTTCTTT. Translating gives CASSLASRTGNTEAFF.

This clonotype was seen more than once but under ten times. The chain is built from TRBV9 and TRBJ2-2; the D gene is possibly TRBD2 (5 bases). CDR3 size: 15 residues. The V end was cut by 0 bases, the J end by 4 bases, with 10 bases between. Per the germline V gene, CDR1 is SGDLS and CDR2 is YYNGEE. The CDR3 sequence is CASSVGAASTGELFF. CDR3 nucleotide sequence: TGTGCCAGCAGCGTAGGAGCGGCATCCACCGGGGAGCTGTTTTTT.